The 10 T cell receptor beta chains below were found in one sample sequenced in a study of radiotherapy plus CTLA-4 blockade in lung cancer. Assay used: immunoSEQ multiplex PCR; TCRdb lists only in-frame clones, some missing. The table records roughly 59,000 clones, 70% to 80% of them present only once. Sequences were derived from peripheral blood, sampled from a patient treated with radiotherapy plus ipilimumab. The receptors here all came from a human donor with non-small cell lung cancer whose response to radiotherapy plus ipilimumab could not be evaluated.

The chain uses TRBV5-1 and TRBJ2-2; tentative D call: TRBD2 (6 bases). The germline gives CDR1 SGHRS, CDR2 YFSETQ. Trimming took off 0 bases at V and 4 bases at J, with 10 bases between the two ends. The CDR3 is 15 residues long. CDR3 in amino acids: CASSLEFSGTGELFF. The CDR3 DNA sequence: TGCGCCAGCAGCTTGGAATTTAGCGGCACCGGGGAGCTGTTTTTT.

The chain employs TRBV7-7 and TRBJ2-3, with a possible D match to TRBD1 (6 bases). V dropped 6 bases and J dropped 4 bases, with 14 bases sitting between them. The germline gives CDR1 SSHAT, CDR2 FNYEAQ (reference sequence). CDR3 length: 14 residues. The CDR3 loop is CASSQWDTPDTQYF. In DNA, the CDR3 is TGTGCCAGCAGTCAGTGGGACACCCCAGATACGCAGTATTTT. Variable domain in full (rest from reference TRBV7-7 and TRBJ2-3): GAGVSQSPRYKVTKRGQDVTLRCDPISSHATLYWYQQALGQGPEFLTYFNYEAQPDKSGLPSDRFSAERPEGSISTLTIQRTEQRDSAMYRCASSQWDTPDTQYFGPGTRLTVL.

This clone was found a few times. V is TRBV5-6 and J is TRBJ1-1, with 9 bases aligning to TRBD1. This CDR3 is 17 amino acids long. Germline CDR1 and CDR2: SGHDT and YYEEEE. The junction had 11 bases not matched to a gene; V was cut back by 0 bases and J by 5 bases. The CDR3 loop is CASSLAVQGALGTEAFF. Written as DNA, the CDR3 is TGTGCCAGCAGCTTGGCCGTACAGGGGGCGCTGGGGACTGAAGCTTTCTTT.

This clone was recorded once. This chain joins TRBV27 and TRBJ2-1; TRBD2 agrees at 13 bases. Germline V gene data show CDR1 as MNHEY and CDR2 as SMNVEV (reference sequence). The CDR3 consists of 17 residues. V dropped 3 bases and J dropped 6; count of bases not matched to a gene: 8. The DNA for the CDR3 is TGTGCCAGCAGTTTCGGTCCGGGACTAGCGGGGCCCAATGAGCAGTTCTTC. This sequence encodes CASSFGPGLAGPNEQFF.

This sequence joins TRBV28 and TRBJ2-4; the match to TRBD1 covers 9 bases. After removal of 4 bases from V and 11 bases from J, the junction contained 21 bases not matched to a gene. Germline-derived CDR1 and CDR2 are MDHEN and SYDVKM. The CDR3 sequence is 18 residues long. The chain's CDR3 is CASSSTGTGQGFGVFQYF. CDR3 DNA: TGTGCCAGCAGTTCGACCGGGACAGGGCAGGGTTTTGGGGTATTTCAGTACTTC.

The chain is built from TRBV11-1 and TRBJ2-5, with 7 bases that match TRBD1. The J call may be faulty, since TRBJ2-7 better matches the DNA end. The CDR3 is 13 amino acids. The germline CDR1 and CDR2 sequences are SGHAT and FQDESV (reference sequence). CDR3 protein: CASSYRGTYEQYF. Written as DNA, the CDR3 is TGTGCCAGCAGCTACAGGGGCACCTACGAGCAGTACTTC.

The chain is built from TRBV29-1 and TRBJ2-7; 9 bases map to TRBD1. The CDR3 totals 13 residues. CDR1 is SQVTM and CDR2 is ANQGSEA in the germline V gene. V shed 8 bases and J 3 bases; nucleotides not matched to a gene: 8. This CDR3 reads CSFWDREDYEQYF. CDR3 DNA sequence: TGCAGCTTTTGGGACAGGGAAGACTACGAGCAGTACTTC.

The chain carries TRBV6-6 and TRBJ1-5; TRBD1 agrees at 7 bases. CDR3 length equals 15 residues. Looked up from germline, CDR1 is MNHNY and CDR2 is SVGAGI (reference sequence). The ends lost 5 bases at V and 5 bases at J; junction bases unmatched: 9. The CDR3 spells CASSRQGREDQPQHF. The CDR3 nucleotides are TGTGCCAGCAGTCGACAGGGAAGAGAGGATCAGCCCCAGCATTTT.

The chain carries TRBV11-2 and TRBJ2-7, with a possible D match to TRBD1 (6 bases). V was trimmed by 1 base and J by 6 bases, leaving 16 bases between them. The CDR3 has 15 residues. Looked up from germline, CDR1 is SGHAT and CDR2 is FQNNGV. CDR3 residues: CASSLAGRGMAEQYF. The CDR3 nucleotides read TGTGCCAGCAGCTTAGCGGGCAGGGGAATGGCCGAGCAGTACTTC.

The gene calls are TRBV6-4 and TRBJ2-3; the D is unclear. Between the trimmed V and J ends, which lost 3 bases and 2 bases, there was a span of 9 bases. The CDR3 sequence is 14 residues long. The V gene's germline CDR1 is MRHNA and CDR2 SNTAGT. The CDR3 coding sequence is TGTGCCAGCAGTGAGTGGCTGGCCACAGATACGCAGTATTTT. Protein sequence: CASSEWLATDTQYF.